Listed here are 5 T cell receptor beta chains from one sample, sequenced in a study of T-cell memory formation after mild COVID-19. TCRdb re-called the 5' RACE reads with MiXCR, one entry per CDR3 protein. Here the sample spans 270,000 or so distinct CDR3 sequences, approximately 15% being singletons. Sequenced: PBMCs or a T cell subset sorted from them (not recorded which). The source of these receptors is a man aged 18 to 29 who had mild COVID-19 (a few samples of this study predate the infection). Cell type and time point are not known.

This clonotype has only a few counts. V and J are TRBV5-1 and TRBJ2-7, with D tentatively TRBD2 (6 bases). This CDR3 region has 15 residues. Germline V CDR1 and CDR2: SGHRS, YFSETQ. V lost 4 bases to trimming and J lost 0 bases, with 14 bases between them. CDR3 DNA sequence: TGCGCCAGCAGCCCTAACGCGGGGCCCTCCTACGAGCAGTACGTC. Protein sequence: CASSPNAGPSYEQYV.

V is TRBV6-6 and J is TRBJ1-1; tentative D call: TRBD1 (5 bases). In germline, CDR1 is MNHNY, CDR2 SVGAGI (reference sequence). The V end lost 7 bases, the J end lost 1 base, and 16 bases lay between the germline ends. This CDR3 is 15 amino acids long. Written as DNA, the CDR3 is TGTGCCAGCATTCTCCGCGGGGGACCGAACACTGAAGCTTTCTTT. This codes for CASILRGGPNTEAFF.

The rearrangement joins TRBV3-1 to TRBJ2-2; a possible D gene is TRBD2 (6 bases). This CDR3 spans 15 amino acids. Trimming left V 3 bases short and J 1 base short, with 9 bases between. Germline lookup yields CDR1 LGHDT and CDR2 YNNKEL (reference sequence). Here the CDR3 reads CASSQRGLNTGELFF. The CDR3 region has the DNA TGTGCCAGCAGCCAGCGGGGCCTGAACACCGGGGAGCTGTTTTTT.

This rearrangement joins TRBV28 to TRBJ1-3; D may be TRBD1 (5 bases). Deletions cut 8 bases from V and 4 bases from J, with 21 bases between. Germline loops: CDR1 MDHEN, CDR2 SYDVKM. This CDR3 is 16 amino acids long. CDR3 amino acids: CASRSQGGFGGNTIYF. CDR3 nucleotide sequence: TGTGCCAGCCGTTCCCAGGGTGGGTTCGGAGGAAACACCATATATTTT.

This clonotype was observed at least ten times. The genes are TRBV7-7 and TRBJ2-5; D possibly uses TRBD1 or TRBD2 (5 bases each). Germline loops: CDR1 SSHAT, CDR2 FNYEAQ (reference sequence). CDR3 length: 16 residues. The germline V and J ends were trimmed by 1 base and 5 bases, with 17 bases remaining between them. The CDR3 DNA reads as TGTGCCAGCAGCTTAGAGGTGCAGGGTGCGGGTGAGACCCAGTACTTC. Encoded protein: CASSLEVQGAGETQYF.